This T cell receptor beta chain was captured in a study of T cell changes during pregnancy in multiple sclerosis (dated by TCRdb to between 2018 and 2020). Background for the entire study: In women with multiple sclerosis, the researchers looked at how the T cell repertoire shifted as pregnancy progressed.

Details on this clone: Its target antigen remains unknown. No base qualities exist here, and no much larger clone lies one base off it.

The CDR3 sequence holds 15 residues, the cysteine and phenylalanine included. The retained sequence is limited to the CDR3, 45 bases, with the frame set at the first base. The library was made by the immunoSEQ multiplex PCR assay. The clones in this table, taken by TCRdb from immuneACCESS, are in-frame only. Not every clone is retained; where verified, under half of the shortfall comes from an unresolved V gene, and the cause of the rest is unknown. The sample contains 55,000 to 75,000 clones, about 92% of them found a single time. The ten largest clonotypes hold almost 1.5% of the sample. This sequence was found in a female donor with multiple sclerosis, enrolled in a pregnancy study. This sequence uses TRBV12-2 and TRBJ2-5; the table's D gene call, TRBD2, was not cross checked with the DNA. TRBV12-2 is noted as a pseudogene. The material sequenced was peripheral blood, taken after pregnancy. The sequence in DNA is TGTGCAAGTCGCTTTGTAAGCAATCCAATGGAGACCCAGTACTTC. Its translation reads: CASRFVSNPMETQYF.